This is a list of T cell receptor beta chains from one sample in a study of shared clonotypes between healthy human individuals. Only in-frame clones appear in the TCRdb table, and some are missing; sequencing was by immunoSEQ multiplex PCR. The data hold roughly 1,100,000 clones, with around 75% observed a single time. Material for sequencing was memory CD4+ T cells sorted from blood. These receptors were collected from a man younger than 30 in good health. Both conserved end residues are part of each CDR3. D genes are given only for firm matches. Clone size is given for some rows only: seen once, a few or many times, or a class if the clone is expanded.

D gene	V gene	J gene	clone size	CDR3 protein	CDR3 DNA
NA	TRBV9	TRBJ1-6	NA	CASSVWGYNSPLHF	TGTGCCAGCAGCGTTTGGGGGTATAATTCACCCCTCCACTTT
TRBD2	TRBV29-1	TRBJ2-1	NA	CSVDGGARYNEQFF	TGCAGCGTGGACGGGGGGGCTAGGTACAATGAGCAGTTCTTC
NA	TRBV7-2	TRBJ1-1	NA	CASSRQRRSTEAFF	TGTGCCAGCAGCCGCCAGAGGAGGAGTACTGAAGCTTTCTTT
TRBD1	TRBV5-1	TRBJ2-7	NA	CASSLAGTGEQQYF	TGCGCCAGCAGCTTGGCCGGGACAGGGGAACAGCAGTACTTC
NA	TRBV11-3	TRBJ1-3	many	CASSLRGGRNTIYF	TGTGCCAGCAGCTTACGCGGGGGTAGGAACACCATATATTTT
NA	TRBV6-5	TRBJ1-5	NA	CASRPQGGSNQPQHF	TGTGCCAGCAGGCCACAGGGAGGTAGCAATCAGCCCCAGCATTTT
TRBD1	TRBV10-1	TRBJ2-3	NA	CASSEGQGTDTQYF	TGCGCCAGCAGTGAGGGACAGGGCACAGATACGCAGTATTTT
TRBD2	TRBV28	TRBJ2-1	NA	CASGGGDEQFF	TGTGCCAGCGGGGGGGGTGATGAGCAGTTCTTC
NA	TRBV30	TRBJ2-6	few	CAWNGGGANVLTF	TGTGCCTGGAATGGGGGTGGGGCCAACGTCCTGACTTTC
NA	TRBV30	TRBJ1-6	NA	CAWSQGNNSPLHF	TGTGCCTGGAGTCAGGGGAATAATTCACCCCTCCACTTT
NA	TRBV9	TRBJ2-5	NA	CASSVEDWGTQYF	TGTGCCAGCAGCGTAGAAGACTGGGGGACCCAGTACTTC
NA	TRBV15	TRBJ2-2	NA	CATSRRTVRGTGELFF	TGTGCCACCAGCAGAAGAACGGTCAGGGGCACCGGGGAGCTGTTTTTT
NA	TRBV10-3	TRBJ2-3	few	CAISDSSRGADTQYF	TGTGCCATCAGTGACTCGTCGAGGGGCGCAGATACGCAGTATTTT
NA	TRBV11-1	TRBJ1-2	NA	CASSLAAGANYGYTF	TGTGCCAGCAGTCTAGCGGCGGGGGCTAACTATGGCTACACCTTC
NA	TRBV30	TRBJ2-1	NA	CAWSANYEQFF	TGTGCCTGGAGTGCGAACTATGAGCAGTTCTTC
NA	TRBV6-1	TRBJ1-5	NA	CASSDRAGQPQHF	TGTGCCAGCAGTGACAGGGCCGGTCAGCCCCAGCATTTT
TRBD1	TRBV27	TRBJ2-7	NA	CASSFGGQGIYEQYF	TGTGCCAGCAGTTTCGGGGGACAGGGAATCTACGAGCAGTACTTC
NA	TRBV5-1	TRBJ2-2	NA	CASSRTFRDFYTGELFF	TGCGCCAGCAGCCGAACATTCCGGGACTTCTACACCGGGGAGCTGTTTTTT
NA	TRBV6-6	TRBJ1-3	NA	CASSPLENTIYF	TGTGCCAGCAGTCCTTTGGAAAACACCATATATTTT
NA	TRBV5-6	TRBJ2-1	once	CASSLPASLEQFF	TGTGCCAGCAGCCTCCCCGCCAGCCTTGAGCAGTTCTTC
TRBD1	TRBV4-3	TRBJ2-7	NA	CASSLLQGAGEQYF	TGCGCCAGCAGCCTACTACAGGGGGCGGGGGAGCAGTACTTC
NA	TRBV11-2	TRBJ1-6	NA	CASSPPGGNSPLHF	TGTGCCAGCAGCCCTCCGGGGGGGAATTCACCCCTCCACTTT
NA	TRBV30	TRBJ1-1	many	CAWEEGFTEAFF	TGTGCCTGGGAGGAGGGTTTTACTGAAGCTTTCTTT
NA	TRBV7-2	TRBJ2-7	NA	CASSLERGNYEQYF	TGTGCCAGCAGCTTAGAGAGGGGGAACTACGAGCAGTACTTC
NA	TRBV9	TRBJ1-2	few	CASSVTDRYGYTF	TGTGCCAGCAGCGTAACCGACAGATATGGCTACACCTTC
TRBD1	TRBV7-2	TRBJ1-4	few	CASSTTGGSGKLFF	TGTGCCAGCAGCACAACAGGGGGCTCGGGAAAACTGTTTTTT
NA	TRBV29-1	TRBJ1-1	NA	CSVEGQTTEAFF	TGCAGCGTTGAGGGCCAGACCACTGAAGCTTTCTTT
NA	TRBV5-1	TRBJ2-1	once	CASSSMPRTEQEQFF	TGCGCCAGCAGCTCGATGCCTAGGACGGAGCAAGAGCAGTTCTTC
NA	TRBV5-1	TRBJ2-1	once	CASSPEPRGEQFF	TGCGCCAGCAGCCCAGAACCCCGAGGTGAGCAGTTCTTC
NA	TRBV5-3	TRBJ2-1	NA	CASTPGISYNEQFF	TGTGCCAGCACCCCGGGGATCTCCTACAATGAGCAGTTCTTC
NA	TRBV6-5	TRBJ2-7	NA	CASSYGRPHSYEQYF	TGTGCCAGCAGTTACGGTAGGCCCCACTCCTACGAGCAGTACTTC
NA	TRBV5-6	TRBJ1-4	NA	CASGKGVATNEKLFF	TGTGCCAGCGGGAAGGGAGTTGCAACTAATGAAAAACTGTTTTTT
NA	TRBV20-1	TRBJ2-1	many	CSANGYNEQFF	TGCAGTGCTAACGGGTACAATGAGCAGTTCTTC
NA	TRBV30	TRBJ1-6	NA	CACRGSSYNSPLHF	TGTGCCTGCCGAGGGAGCTCCTATAATTCACCCCTCCACTTT
TRBD2	TRBV28	TRBJ2-1	NA	CASRGSGGYNEQFF	TGTGCCAGCAGGGGTAGCGGGGGGTACAATGAGCAGTTCTTC
NA	TRBV5-6	TRBJ1-6	few	CASSFGNSPLHF	TGTGCCAGCAGCTTCGGAAATTCACCCCTCCACTTT
NA	TRBV5-6	TRBJ2-5	NA	CASSHKGVQETQYF	TGTGCCAGCAGCCACAAGGGGGTCCAAGAGACCCAGTACTTC
TRBD1	TRBV5-4	TRBJ1-4	few	CASSLGGGITNEKLFF	TGTGCCAGCAGCTTGGGAGGGGGCATCACTAATGAAAAACTGTTTTTT
NA	TRBV19	TRBJ2-2	NA	CASSSTGISNTGELFF	TGTGCCAGTAGTTCTACAGGGATCTCGAACACCGGGGAGCTGTTTTTT
NA	TRBV19	TRBJ2-5	NA	CASSNSAGQETQYF	TGTGCCAGTAGTAACAGTGCGGGTCAAGAGACCCAGTACTTC
TRBD2	TRBV11-2	TRBJ2-1	NA	CASSFTTGGYNEQFF	TGTGCCAGCAGCTTTACAACGGGGGGGTACAATGAGCAGTTCTTC
TRBD1	TRBV18	TRBJ2-7	NA	CASSPKGQGAKDEQYF	TGTGCCAGCTCACCGAAGGGACAGGGGGCAAAAGACGAGCAGTACTTC
NA	TRBV6-6	TRBJ2-5	once	CASSDPGLGGTQYF	TGTGCCAGCAGTGACCCCGGACTAGGGGGAACCCAGTACTTC
NA	TRBV4-1	TRBJ1-1	NA	CASSQASGGSGTEAFF	TGCGCCAGCAGCCAAGCCTCCGGGGGGTCCGGCACTGAAGCTTTCTTT
NA	TRBV5-6	TRBJ2-1	NA	CASSLVQAYNEQFF	TGTGCCAGCAGCTTGGTACAGGCGTACAATGAGCAGTTCTTC
NA	TRBV29-1	TRBJ1-3	NA	CSVEGSGGNTIYF	TGCAGCGTTGAAGGGTCAGGTGGAAACACCATATATTTT
TRBD1	TRBV23-1	TRBJ2-3	once	CASSRPGGQEGTDTQYF	TGCGCCAGCAGTCGCCCCGGGGGACAGGAGGGCACAGATACGCAGTATTTT
NA	TRBV27	TRBJ1-5	NA	CASSFGRRPSNQPQHF	TGTGCCAGCAGTTTTGGCCGACGGCCTAGCAATCAGCCCCAGCATTTT
NA	TRBV6-1	TRBJ2-3	NA	CASIAPLVRDTQYF	TGTGCCAGCATAGCCCCTCTGGTGCGAGATACGCAGTATTTT
NA	TRBV19	TRBJ2-2	NA	CASSITRNTGELFF	TGTGCCAGTAGTATAACACGGAACACCGGGGAGCTGTTTTTT
NA	TRBV9	TRBJ1-2	NA	CASSVDRSPWGYTF	TGTGCCAGCAGCGTAGATCGAAGTCCCTGGGGCTACACCTTC
NA	TRBV20-1	TRBJ1-2	NA	CSARRSDGYTF	TGCAGTGCTAGGAGGAGCGATGGCTACACCTTC
NA	TRBV20-1	TRBJ1-2	NA	CSARDYTF	TGCAGTGCTAGAGATTACACCTTC
NA	TRBV5-4	TRBJ1-3	NA	CASSLGIQGNTIYF	TGTGCCAGCAGCTTGGGAATCCAGGGGAACACCATATATTTT
NA	TRBV30	TRBJ1-5	few	CAWSTGPGQPQHF	TGTGCCTGGAGTACAGGGCCCGGGCAGCCCCAGCATTTT